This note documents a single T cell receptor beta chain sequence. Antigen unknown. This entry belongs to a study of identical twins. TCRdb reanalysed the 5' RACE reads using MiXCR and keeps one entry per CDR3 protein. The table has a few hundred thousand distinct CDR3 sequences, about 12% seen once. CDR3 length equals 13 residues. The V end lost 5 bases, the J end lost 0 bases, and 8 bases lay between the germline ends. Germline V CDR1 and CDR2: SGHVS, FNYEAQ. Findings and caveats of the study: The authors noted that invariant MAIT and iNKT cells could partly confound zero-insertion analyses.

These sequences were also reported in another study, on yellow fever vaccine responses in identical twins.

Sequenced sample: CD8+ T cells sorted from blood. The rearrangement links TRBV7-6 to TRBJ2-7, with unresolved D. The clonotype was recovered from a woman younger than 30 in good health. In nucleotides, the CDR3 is TGTGCCAGCAGCATGGACCCCTCCTACGAGCAGTACTTC. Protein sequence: CASSMDPSYEQYF.